The 22 T cell receptor beta chains below were found in one sample sequenced in a study of T-cell memory formation after mild COVID-19 (dated by TCRdb to the early 2020s). Libraries were built with 5' RACE. TCRdb names Illumina NovaSeq 6000 as the instrument used. TCRdb applied fastp at Q25 and MiXCR to the public reads, then kept only in-frame beta chains. Identical CDR3 protein sequences are pooled into one entry, listed with their most common genes and DNA. The sample data list roughly 580,000 distinct CDR3 sequences, and approximately 19% of these were observed just once. Clones ranked in the top ten supply 9.5% to 15% of the sample. Sequenced material: PBMCs or a T cell subset sorted from them (not recorded which). The receptors derive from an adult woman who had mild COVID-19 (a few samples of this study predate the infection). The sample titles of this study are shuffled in the database, so cell type and time point are left out; the donor was told from shared clones.

This sequence joins TRBV4-2 and TRBJ1-2; D might be TRBD1 (6 bases). Germline CDR1 is LGHNA and CDR2 is YNFKEQ. CDR3 size: 16 residues. V was pared by 0 bases and J by 8 bases, with 19 bases between. CDR3 amino acids: CASSQEKGRAGEGYTF. The CDR3 nucleotides are TGTGCCAGCAGCCAAGAGAAAGGAAGGGCAGGGGAAGGCTACACCTTC.

This clonotype was counted only a few times. The gene calls are TRBV20-1 and TRBJ2-1; 10 positions match TRBD2. This CDR3 is 13 amino acids long. V lost 6 bases to trimming and J lost 10 bases; unmatched junction nucleotides: 9. Germline CDR1 DFQATT, CDR2 SNEGSKA (reference sequence). DNA of the CDR3: TGCAGTGCCCCGGGACTAGCGCTTGAGGAGCAGTTCTTC. This gives the protein CSAPGLALEEQFF.

This clonotype appeared a few times. V gene TRBV5-5 combines with J gene TRBJ2-3, with D tentatively TRBD2 (6 bases). This CDR3 has 15 amino acids. Germline CDR1 reads SGHKS; CDR2 reads YYEKEE (reference sequence). The V gene lost 0 bases and the J gene lost 4 bases, with 12 bases spanning the gap. The CDR3 loop reads CASSLAMGEADTQYF. In nucleotides, the CDR3 is TGTGCCAGCAGCTTGGCTATGGGGGAGGCAGATACGCAGTATTTT.

This clonotype was recorded a few times. J is TRBJ2-6 and V is TRBV7-6; the D gene is possibly TRBD1 (6 bases). Germline values: CDR1 SGHVS, CDR2 FNYEAQ. V lost 4 bases, J lost 1 base, and 26 bases lay in between. The CDR3 contains 21 residues. The CDR3 nucleotides are TGTGCCAGCAGCTCAGCCTCCTCAGGGGCCAATCATCCGTCTGGGGCCAACGTCCTGACTTTC. It translates to CASSSASSGANHPSGANVLTF.

This chain uses TRBV6-1 with TRBJ1-2, with D perhaps matching TRBD1 (6 bases). V was clipped by 2 bases and J by 5 bases, with 12 bases between them. Germline CDR1 is MNHNS and CDR2 is SASEGT. The length of the CDR3 is 14 residues. The CDR3 spells CASSETRTAYGYTF. The CDR3 nucleotides are TGTGCCAGCAGTGAAACTCGGACAGCGTATGGCTACACCTTC.

The chain combines TRBV6-1 with TRBJ2-2; TRBD2 agrees at 8 bases. Germline V gene sequence: CDR1 MNHNS, CDR2 SASEGT. This CDR3 has 18 residues. With 0 bases clipped from V and 3 bases from J, the junction kept 9 bases outside the gene matches. In DNA form, the CDR3 reads TGTGCCAGCAGTGAAGCGCTTTGGGGAGCGGGGGACACCGGGGAGCTGTTTTTT. It translates to CASSEALWGAGDTGELFF.

The J gene is TRBJ2-5, the V gene TRBV5-1, with a possible D match to TRBD2 (5 bases). Germline-derived CDR1 and CDR2 are SGHRS and YFSETQ. The CDR3 length is 13 residues. With 0 bases removed from V and 10 bases from J, the gap between germline ends came to 13 bases. CDR3 sequence: CASSLEGPGDQYF. The DNA for the CDR3 is TGCGCCAGCAGCTTGGAAGGCCCCGGGGACCAGTACTTC.

This clonotype showed up just a few times. The chain employs TRBV6-1 and TRBJ2-3, with D maybe TRBD2 (6 bases). V lost 4 bases to trimming and J lost 0 bases, with 14 bases between them. The CDR3 runs 16 residues. Germline V lookup: CDR1 MNHNS, CDR2 SASEGT. DNA of the CDR3: TGTGCCAGCAGTGGTCCAGCGGGCCTAAGCACAGATACGCAGTATTTT. This gives the protein CASSGPAGLSTDTQYF.

This chain uses TRBV24-1 with TRBJ2-1; 7 nucleotides match TRBD2. V was pared by 9 bases and J by 8 bases, with 9 bases of the junction left unmatched. Germline CDR1 reads KGHDR; CDR2 reads SFDVKD. CDR3 size: 13 residues. The CDR3 is CATAGGSMDEQFF. The DNA of the CDR3 is TGTGCCACCGCTGGCGGGAGCATGGATGAGCAGTTCTTC.

This clonotype has at least ten counts. The J gene is TRBJ2-7, the V gene TRBV12-3 or TRBV12-4; D possibly corresponds to TRBD2 (5 bases). Trimming took off 8 bases at V and 3 bases at J, with 17 bases between the two ends. This CDR3 has 14 amino acids. The CDR3 DNA reads as TGTGCCAGCGCCTTTAGGGAGACCGTCTACGAGCAGTACTTC. Translating gives CASAFRETVYEQYF.

The chain combines TRBV20-1 with TRBJ2-7, with 10 nucleotides matching TRBD1. The CDR3 runs to 16 residues. V lost 1 base and J lost 0; bases outside the gene matches: 6. CDR1 DFQATT and CDR2 SNEGSKA come from the germline V gene (reference sequence). CDR3 sequence: CSARAPDRGSSYEQYF. The CDR3 coding sequence is TGCAGTGCTAGAGCTCCGGACAGGGGGAGCTCCTACGAGCAGTACTTC.

J is TRBJ2-3 and V is TRBV13; the match to TRBD2 covers 7 bases. The CDR3 runs to 16 residues. The V gene's germline CDR1 is PRHDT and CDR2 FYEKMQ (reference sequence). Trimming at V came to 5 bases and at J to 0 bases, leaving 8 bases not matched to a gene. CDR3 DNA sequence: TGTGCCAGCAGCCCAGGGTTACTAGCGAGCACAGATACGCAGTATTTT. Translation gives CASSPGLLASTDTQYF.

This clonotype was seen only a few times. This chain joins TRBV7-6 and TRBJ1-4; 8 nucleotides agree with TRBD1. The V gene's germline CDR1 is SGHVS and CDR2 FNYEAQ. With V trimmed by 5 bases and J by 3 bases, 8 bases remained unmatched. The CDR3 is made up of 16 amino acids. CDR3 DNA: TGTGCCAGCAGCATAGGACAGGGTGGGCCTAATGAAAAACTGTTTTTT. Protein product: CASSIGQGGPNEKLFF.

The CDR3 loop reads CASTLSPGGSQETQYF. CDR3 DNA sequence: TGTGCCAGCACTCTATCGCCGGGGGGCTCTCAAGAGACCCAGTACTTC. The genes are TRBV6-5 and TRBJ2-5, with a weak D call TRBD2 (7 bases). The length of the CDR3 is 16 residues. The V and J ends lost 7 bases and 2 bases respectively, with 20 bases between them. Per germline, CDR1 MNHEY and CDR2 SVGAGI.

This clonotype was counted ten times or more. The rearrangement joins TRBV29-1 to TRBJ1-2; D unclear. Germline V lookup: CDR1 SQVTM, CDR2 ANQGSEA. The CDR3 has 10 residues. Between the trimmed V and J ends, which lost 5 bases and 6 bases, there was a span of 7 bases. The DNA for the CDR3 is TGCAGCGTTTCGGAAGATGGCTACACCTTC. Its translation: CSVSEDGYTF.

The table lists this clonotype with a few counts. CDR3 sequence reads: CASSLSGTSGLPYEQYF. CDR3 DNA sequence: TGTGCCAGCAGCTTGAGTGGGACTAGCGGGCTACCCTACGAGCAGTACTTC. The rearrangement uses TRBV7-2 and TRBJ2-7; 12 positions agree with TRBD2. J was trimmed by 2 bases and V by 3 bases; bases with no gene match: 8. Germline V gene sequence: CDR1 SGHTA, CDR2 FQGNSA. The length of the CDR3 is 17 residues.

This clonotype was seen only a few times. The V and J genes are TRBV5-1 and TRBJ2-3, with 10 positions matching TRBD1. The CDR3 length is 15 residues. Germline-derived CDR1 and CDR2 are SGHRS and YFSETQ. V gave up 5 bases and J gave up 5 bases; unmatched junction bases: 8. The CDR3 sequence is CASSFTGQGGDTQYF. The CDR3 region has the DNA TGCGCCAGCAGTTTTACCGGACAGGGGGGAGATACGCAGTATTTT. The entire variable domain, with the rest obtained from reference TRBV5-1 and TRBJ2-3, is as follows: KAGVTQTPRYLIKTRGQQVTLSCSPISGHRSVSWYQQTPGQGLQFLFEYFSETQRNKGNFPGRFSGRQFSNSRSEMNVSTLELGDSALYLCASSFTGQGGDTQYFGPGTRLTVL.

This chain uses TRBV5-4 with TRBJ2-1; tentative D call: TRBD1 (5 bases). Germline CDR1 SGHNT, CDR2 YYREEE (reference sequence). The length of the CDR3 is 15 residues. V was pared by 3 bases and J by 4 bases, with 14 bases between. The CDR3 DNA sequence: TGTGCCAGCAGCTCCCATAGAGACAGATACAATGAGCAGTTCTTC. This codes for CASSSHRDRYNEQFF. The full variable domain, completed using reference TRBV5-4 and TRBJ2-1, is ETGVTQSPTHLIKTRGQQVTLRCSSQSGHNTVSWYQQALGQGPQFIFQYYREEENGRGNFPPRFSGLQFPNYSSELNVNALELDDSALYLCASSSHRDRYNEQFFGPGTRLTVL.

The chain has TRBV7-9 and TRBJ1-6, with a weak D call TRBD1 (6 bases). Trimming took off 5 bases at V and 0 bases at J, with 8 bases between the two ends. CDR3 length equals 15 residues. Per germline, CDR1 SEHNR and CDR2 FQNEAQ (reference sequence). The CDR3 region is CASSPDSSYNSPLHF. The CDR3 DNA reads as TGTGCCAGCAGCCCGGACAGCTCCTATAATTCACCCCTCCACTTT.

This clonotype was observed a handful of times. The V and J genes are TRBV11-2 and TRBJ2-7, with D uncertain. The CDR3 loop spans 14 amino acids. Trimming cost V 5 bases and J 3 bases, with 14 bases left between them. CDR1 and CDR2 from the germline V gene are SGHAT and FQNNGV. The CDR3 bases are TGTGCCAGCAGCCCTGTTTTCAGTAGCTACGAGCAGTACTTC. Protein: CASSPVFSSYEQYF.

There are a few counts of this clonotype. The genes are TRBV3-1 and TRBJ1-4; unclear D gene. Germline V gene data show CDR1 as LGHDT and CDR2 as YNNKEL (reference sequence). The germline V and J ends were trimmed by 0 bases and 11 bases, with 7 bases remaining between them. The CDR3 is 12 amino acids. CDR3 in amino acids: CASSQDYKKLFF. CDR3 DNA: TGTGCCAGCAGCCAAGATTATAAGAAACTGTTTTTT.

The chain is built from TRBV20-1 and TRBJ1-1; 10 nucleotides match TRBD1. This CDR3 spans 15 amino acids. Unmatched junction bases numbered 8, after V lost 3 bases and J lost 4 bases. Looked up from germline, CDR1 is DFQATT and CDR2 is SNEGSKA (reference sequence). CDR3 amino acids: CSARGRTGGFTEAFF. In DNA, the CDR3 is TGCAGTGCTAGGGGGAGGACAGGGGGTTTCACTGAAGCTTTCTTT.